The 28 T cell receptor beta chains presented below share a single source sample, sequenced in a study of cytotoxic CD8 clonotypes in ibrutinib-treated CLL (dated by TCRdb to about 2021). What this sample's time point label stands for: progressive disease on ibrutinib. The receptor library was made with the immunoSEQ multiplex PCR assay. As stored in TCRdb, this immuneACCESS dataset retains in-frame rearrangements with V and J assigned. A fraction of the clones does not appear; measured against another copy, unresolved V genes explain less than half of the discrepancy, and the remainder lacks a known reason. Within this sample are over 30,000 clones, with approximately 71% of them counted one time only. The top ten hold roughly 6.9% of the sample. The specimen was PBMCs, collected at disease progression, from a patient treated with ibrutinib. Receptors were obtained from a human donor with chronic lymphocytic leukemia.

This clone is medium-sized by share. This chain joins TRBV19 and TRBJ2-6; no clear D. Trimming pared 10 bases from V and 0 bases from J, leaving 13 bases between. CDR1 is LNHDA, CDR2 SQIVND, per germline (reference sequence). The length of the CDR3 is 15 residues. CDR3 amino acids: CATSPQRSGANVLTF. The CDR3 DNA sequence: TGTGCCACCTCTCCCCAGCGCTCTGGGGCCAACGTCCTGACTTTC.

V is TRBV11-3 and J is TRBJ2-5; TRBD1 matches 12 bases. Per germline, CDR1 SGHNT and CDR2 YENEEA. This CDR3 contains 15 residues. Trimming at V came to 5 bases and at J to 5 bases, leaving 6 bases not matched to a gene. The CDR3 region is CASSAGTGGAETQYF. CDR3 sequence (DNA): TGTGCCAGCAGCGCTGGGACAGGGGGCGCGGAGACCCAGTACTTC.

This clone was counted a few times. The chain carries TRBV21-1 and TRBJ2-7; the table's D call TRBD2 went unverified against the DNA. TRBV21-1 is reported as a pseudogene. This CDR3 region has 18 residues. Here the CDR3 DNA reads TGTGCCAGCAGCAAAGGAGGTGGACTAGCGGGAGAAAGCTACGAGCAGTACTTC. It yields the protein CASSKGGGLAGESYEQYF.

The chain is built from TRBV7-9 and TRBJ2-7, with 7 bases that match TRBD2. The CDR3 covers 15 residues. CDR1 and CDR2 (germline): SEHNR, FQNEAQ (reference sequence). The trim removed 1 base at V and 3 bases at J, leaving 6 bases unmatched. CDR3 in amino acids: CASSLVSGGLYEQYF. The CDR3 nucleotides are TGTGCCAGCAGCTTAGTATCGGGGGGTCTCTACGAGCAGTACTTC.

The chain has TRBV7-6 and TRBJ2-7, with D possibly called TRBD1 or TRBD2 (6 bases each). Deletions cut 3 bases from V and 3 bases from J, with 9 bases between. Germline CDR1 and CDR2: SGHVS and FNYEAQ. The CDR3 is made up of 13 amino acids. The CDR3 sequence: CASSLGGVYEQYF. The CDR3 nucleotides are TGTGCCAGCAGCTTGGGGGGCGTCTACGAGCAGTACTTC.

The rearrangement joins TRBV29-1 to TRBJ1-5, with 9 bases aligning to TRBD1. Germline V gene lookup returns CDR1 SQVTM and CDR2 ANQGSEA. Trimming took 5 bases from V and 3 from J; bases not matched to a gene: 5. The CDR3 consists of 14 residues. DNA for the CDR3: TGCAGCGTTACTGACAGGGGGGACAATCAGCCCCAGCATTTT. This encodes CSVTDRGDNQPQHF.

The chain carries TRBV29-1 and TRBJ2-7; 9 nucleotides align to TRBD1. The J segment lost 4 bases and the V segment lost 6 bases, leaving 7 bases of the junction unmatched. CDR1 is SQVTM, CDR2 ANQGSEA, per germline. There are 13 residues in the CDR3. The CDR3 DNA sequence: TGCAGCGTCGCGACAGGGGGGGATTACGAGCAGTACTTC. Encoded protein: CSVATGGDYEQYF.

This CDR3 is CASSLIGVDGETQYF. CDR3 nucleotides: TGTGCCAGCAGTTTAATTGGGGTTGACGGAGAGACCCAGTACTTC. The genes are TRBV28 and TRBJ2-5; D is unclear. This CDR3 contains 15 residues. The V gene lost 2 bases and the J gene lost 4 bases, with 14 bases spanning the gap. Germline values: CDR1 MDHEN, CDR2 SYDVKM.

By frequency in the sample, this clone is medium-sized. The chain links TRBV10-1 to TRBJ1-4; D is possibly TRBD1 (5 bases). Germline CDR1 and CDR2: WNHNN and SYGVQD (reference sequence). V lost 6 bases, J lost 5 bases, and 10 bases lay in between. The CDR3 consists of 13 residues. The CDR3 reads CASRGVPNEKLFF. In nucleotides, the CDR3 is TGCGCCAGCAGGGGGGTGCCGAATGAAAAACTGTTTTTT.

The chain employs TRBV9 and TRBJ2-1; 8 bases fit TRBD1. Unmatched junction bases numbered 7, after V lost 4 bases and J lost 4 bases. The CDR3 totals 15 residues. CDR1 SGDLS and CDR2 YYNGEE come from the germline V gene. CDR3 sequence: CASSIGQGVYNEQFF. CDR3 DNA: TGTGCCAGCAGCATCGGACAGGGCGTTTACAATGAGCAGTTCTTC.

J is TRBJ2-3 and V is TRBV7-6, with TRBD2 matching 12 bases. The CDR3 length is 17 residues. CDR1 and CDR2 (germline): SGHVS, FNYEAQ. V was clipped by 3 bases and J by 3 bases; unmatched bases: 7. The CDR3 DNA sequence: TGTGCCAGCAGCTTGAGCCGGACTAGCGGGGCAACAGATACGCAGTATTTT. Translated, it gives CASSLSRTSGATDTQYF.

This CDR3 reads CASSPGLEGEQFF. In DNA form, the CDR3 reads TGCGCCAGCAGCCCTGGACTAGAGGGTGAGCAGTTCTTC. V gene TRBV5-1 combines with J gene TRBJ2-1, with 7 nucleotides matching TRBD2. CDR3 length: 13 residues. V dropped 4 bases and J dropped 9; count of bases not matched to a gene: 7. CDR1 and CDR2 from the germline V gene are SGHRS and YFSETQ.

This sequence joins TRBV4-2 and TRBJ2-7, with 10 bases fitting TRBD2. The germline V gene has CDR1 LGHNA and CDR2 YNFKEQ. The CDR3 covers 16 residues. J lost 4 bases, V lost 5 bases, and 11 bases had no gene match. CDR3 region: CASSLDGLAEGYEQYF. As DNA, the CDR3 is TGTGCCAGCAGCTTGGACGGACTAGCGGAGGGATACGAGCAGTACTTC.

The sample holds one count of this clone. V gene TRBV6-1 combines with J gene TRBJ1-3; maybe TRBD1 (6 bases). CDR3 size: 14 residues. Germline CDR1 and CDR2: MNHNS and SASEGT. Trimming stripped 1 base from V and 2 bases from J, with 6 bases between. CDR3: CASSEGGPGNTIYF. CDR3 sequence (DNA): TGTGCCAGCAGTGAAGGGGGGCCTGGAAACACCATATATTTT.

The table lists this clone with a few counts. This chain links TRBV5-4 with TRBJ2-7; D uncertain. Looked up from germline, CDR1 is SGHNT and CDR2 is YYREEE (reference sequence). Trimming removed 4 bases from V and 6 bases from J, with 14 bases in between. This CDR3 spans 13 amino acids. The CDR3 loop is CASSPEPMSEQYF. The CDR3 DNA reads TGTGCCAGCAGCCCGGAACCGATGAGCGAGCAGTACTTC.

The rearrangement uses TRBV10-3 and TRBJ2-6; 7 bases are a match to TRBD1. The J segment lost 0 bases and the V segment lost 10 bases, leaving 3 bases of the junction unmatched. Germline assignment: CDR1 ENHRY and CDR2 SYGVKD. The CDR3 is made up of 14 amino acids. The CDR3 nucleotides are TGTGCCACCGGGGACAGCTCTGGGGCCAACGTCCTGACTTTC. It specifies CATGDSSGANVLTF.

This clone was seen once. The chain uses TRBV2 and TRBJ1-2, with a possible D match to TRBD1 (6 bases). The germline V gene encodes CDR1 SNHLY and CDR2 FYNNEI. This CDR3 is built from 15 residues. The ends were cut back, 3 bases at V and 6 bases at J, with 17 bases in the middle. The CDR3 bases are TGTGCCAGCAGTGAGCAGGCGGAGCGACAGGATGGCTACACCTTC. Protein sequence: CASSEQAERQDGYTF.

This clone was recorded once. The chain carries TRBV19 and TRBJ1-5; possibly TRBD1 for D (5 bases). V was clipped by 1 base and J by 0 bases, with 10 bases between them. The germline V gene encodes CDR1 LNHDA and CDR2 SQIVND (reference sequence). The CDR3 has 16 amino acids. CDR3 protein: CASSIVGRDSNQPQHF. CDR3 nucleotide sequence: TGTGCCAGTAGTATAGTTGGCAGGGATAGCAATCAGCCCCAGCATTTT. The full variable domain, completed using reference TRBV19 and TRBJ1-5, is DGGITQSPKYLFRKEGQNVTLSCEQNLNHDAMYWYRQDPGQGLRLIYYSQIVNDFQKGDIAEGYSVSREKKESFPLTVTSAQKNPTAFYLCASSIVGRDSNQPQHFGDGTRLSIL.

This clone was observed once. The chain carries TRBV25-1 and TRBJ1-3; D perhaps matches TRBD1 (6 bases). The V and J ends lost 6 bases and 4 bases respectively, with 19 bases between them. Looked up from germline, CDR1 is MGHDK and CDR2 is SYGVNS. The CDR3 is 16 amino acids. CDR3 sequence reads: CASSPGGGPGGNTIYF. For the CDR3, the DNA is TGTGCCAGCAGCCCTGGAGGGGGTCCTGGGGGAAACACCATATATTTT.

The rearrangement links TRBV9 to TRBJ2-3; 12 nucleotides align to TRBD2. The germline V gene encodes CDR1 SGDLS and CDR2 YYNGEE. The CDR3 has 16 amino acids. J was trimmed by 5 bases and V by 5 bases; bases with no gene match: 9. The CDR3 sequence: CASSPPGLAGQDTQYF. The CDR3 nucleotides are TGTGCCAGCAGTCCACCGGGACTAGCGGGCCAAGATACGCAGTATTTT.

This clone has a single count. This sequence joins TRBV9 and TRBJ2-1, with 9 nucleotides matching TRBD2. The germline V gene encodes CDR1 SGDLS and CDR2 YYNGEE. This CDR3 is 14 amino acids long. Trimming removed 1 base from V and 9 bases from J; junction bases left unmatched: 5. CDR3 coding DNA: TGTGCCAGCAGCGTACCTAGCGGGAATGGTGAGCAGTTCTTC. Protein sequence: CASSVPSGNGEQFF.

This clone was counted between two and nine times. V usage is TRBV18 and J usage is TRBJ1-3, with D unclear. This CDR3 contains 17 residues. Trimming left V 6 bases short and J 0 bases short, with 18 bases between. CDR1 and CDR2 from the germline V gene are KGHSH and LQKENI. As DNA, the CDR3 is TGTGCCAGCTCGCAAGATACGGTTTCGAGCTCTGGAAACACCATATATTTT. Translation: CASSQDTVSSSGNTIYF.

In its sample, this clone was seen a few times. The chain combines TRBV7-9 with TRBJ2-7; 10 nucleotides agree with TRBD2. CDR1 is SEHNR, CDR2 FQNEAQ, per germline (reference sequence). With 1 base clipped from V and 2 bases from J, the junction kept 11 bases outside the gene matches. The CDR3 is 18 residues long. The CDR3 loop is CASSLGSSSGRKPYEQYF. CDR3 coding DNA: TGTGCCAGCAGCTTAGGATCCTCTAGCGGGAGAAAACCCTACGAGCAGTACTTC.

The chain joins TRBV5-1 to TRBJ1-2, with D unresolved. The CDR3 covers 13 residues. Germline V lookup: CDR1 SGHRS, CDR2 YFSETQ. V gave up 2 bases and J gave up 2 bases, with 7 bases separating them. In DNA form, the CDR3 reads TGCGCCAGCAGCTTAGCGGGGAACTATGGCTACACCTTC. Translation: CASSLAGNYGYTF.

This clone was recorded a few times. This rearrangement joins TRBV18 to TRBJ1-4; D possibly corresponds to TRBD1 (5 bases). Trimming removed 6 bases from V and 3 bases from J, with 11 bases in between. This CDR3 has 14 amino acids. Germline V gene data show CDR1 as KGHSH and CDR2 as LQKENI. The CDR3 here is CASSLRGANEKLFF. The DNA for the CDR3 is TGTGCCAGCTCCCTGCGGGGGGCTAATGAAAAACTGTTTTTT.

This clone was found once. This chain joins TRBV5-6 and TRBJ1-4; D gene unclear. The CDR3 length is 13 residues. Between the trimmed V and J ends, which lost 3 bases and 5 bases, there was a span of 8 bases. Germline assignment: CDR1 SGHDT and CDR2 YYEEEE. The CDR3 loop reads CASSSLVNEKLFF. Written as DNA, the CDR3 is TGTGCCAGCAGCTCGTTGGTGAATGAAAAACTGTTTTTT.

This chain joins TRBV7-3 and TRBJ2-1, with 7 bases fitting TRBD2. Trimming at V came to 5 bases and at J to 7 bases, leaving 5 bases not matched to a gene. Germline V lookup: CDR1 SGHTA, CDR2 FQGTGA. The CDR3 is 13 residues long. DNA of the CDR3: TGTGCCAGCAGCCCGACTAGCAGAAATGAGCAGTTCTTC. Amino acid sequence: CASSPTSRNEQFF.

The chain employs TRBV30 and TRBJ2-3; 13 positions agree with TRBD2. The CDR3 extends over 15 amino acids. V was pared by 5 bases and J by 2 bases, with 4 bases of the junction left unmatched. Germline CDR1 reads GTSNPN; CDR2 reads SVGIG (reference sequence). The DNA of the CDR3 is TGTGCCTGGGCGGGACTAGCGGGATTCACAGATACGCAGTATTTT. This encodes CAWAGLAGFTDTQYF.